These 21 T cell receptor beta chains were sequenced from one sample in a study of radiation and T cells in renal cell carcinoma. Time point indicated: baseline pretreatment blood. The treatment denotes: 15 Gy SBRT to primary tumor, nephrectomy 4 weeks later. TCRdb's table, derived via immunoSEQ multiplex PCR, lists solely in-frame clones and lacks some. Of roughly 100,000 clones listed, approximately 83% are singletons. Specimen: blood, collected from a patient whose treatment included radiotherapy and nephrectomy. The receptor source for this set is a man aged 60 to 75 with renal cell carcinoma.

The J gene is TRBJ2-5, the V gene TRBV6-6; a weak D match, TRBD2 (5 bases). The V and J ends lost 2 bases and 3 bases respectively, with 7 bases between them. This CDR3 has 13 amino acids. Looked up from germline, CDR1 is MNHNY and CDR2 is SVGAGI (reference sequence). The CDR3 bases are TGTGCCAGCAGTTACGGGCGGGAAGAGACCCAGTACTTC. It specifies CASSYGREETQYF.

This chain links TRBV30 with TRBJ2-1; D is uncertain. The CDR3 spans 14 residues. V lost 4 bases, J lost 0 bases, and 10 bases lay in between. The germline V gene has CDR1 GTSNPN and CDR2 SVGIG (reference sequence). The DNA for the CDR3 is TGTGCCTGGACCTTCTCCGGCTCCTACAATGAGCAGTTCTTC. Amino acid sequence: CAWTFSGSYNEQFF.

The chain joins TRBV28 to TRBJ2-3; 12 positions agree with TRBD2. Per the germline V gene, CDR1 is MDHEN and CDR2 is SYDVKM. The CDR3 is made up of 18 amino acids. The trim removed 5 bases at V and 3 bases at J, leaving 12 bases unmatched. In DNA form, the CDR3 reads TGTGCCAGCAGTCTCCCCCCCAAACTAGCGGGAGGTACAGATACGCAGTATTTT. Protein product: CASSLPPKLAGGTDTQYF.

V gene TRBV18 combines with J gene TRBJ1-2, with 7 bases lining up with TRBD1. Germline CDR1 and CDR2: KGHSH and LQKENI. The junction had 7 bases not matched to a gene; V was cut back by 6 bases and J by 0 bases. The CDR3 contains 15 residues. CDR3 nucleotides: TGTGCCAGCTCTGACAGGGACAGACCTAACTATGGCTACACCTTC. Encoded protein: CASSDRDRPNYGYTF.

The chain has TRBV27 and TRBJ1-2; D may be TRBD1 (5 bases). The germline V and J ends were trimmed by 6 bases and 6 bases, with 29 bases remaining between them. CDR1 MNHEY and CDR2 SMNVEV come from the germline V gene (reference sequence). The CDR3 loop spans 18 amino acids. The CDR3, as DNA: TGTGCCAGCAGCCCCCGAGGGACGGGTTTAACGGGTCGAGATGGCTACACCTTC. It codes for CASSPRGTGLTGRDGYTF.

The V and J genes are TRBV28 and TRBJ1-4, with D possibly TRBD1 on 6 matching bases. Trimming removed 5 bases from V and 7 bases from J, with 23 bases in between. Germline V gene lookup returns CDR1 MDHEN and CDR2 SYDVKM. CDR3 length: 17 residues. In DNA form, the CDR3 reads TGTGCCAGCAGTGAAACTTCCGGGACAAGAAGTGGTGAAAAACTGTTTTTT. This sequence encodes CASSETSGTRSGEKLFF.

The chain has TRBV5-1 and TRBJ2-3; D call uncertain. Germline V gene lookup returns CDR1 SGHRS and CDR2 YFSETQ. Trimming cost V 1 base and J 3 bases, with 12 bases left between them. The CDR3 covers 15 residues. CDR3 in DNA: TGCGCCAGCAGCTTGTTCAGCCCATCGACAGATACGCAGTATTTT. It translates to CASSLFSPSTDTQYF.

The V and J genes are TRBV11-3 and TRBJ2-5; 10 bases match TRBD2. The germline CDR1 and CDR2 sequences are SGHNT and YENEEA. The CDR3 length is 16 residues. V was clipped by 5 bases and J by 4 bases; unmatched bases: 10. CDR3 DNA sequence: TGTGCCAGCAGCGTTTCTAGCGGGAGTGGCCTAGAGACCCAGTACTTC. It is translated as CASSVSSGSGLETQYF. Variable domain in full (rest from reference TRBV11-3 and TRBJ2-5): EAGVVQSPRYKIIEKKQPVAFWCNPISGHNTLYWYLQNLGQGPELLIRYENEEAVDDSQLPKDRFSAERLKGVDSTLKIQPAELGDSAVYLCASSVSSGSGLETQYFGPGTRLLVL.

The chain has TRBV11-3 and TRBJ2-1; no clear D gene. Per germline, CDR1 SGHNT and CDR2 YENEEA. This CDR3 region has 14 residues. Trimming pared 0 bases from V and 3 bases from J, leaving 6 bases between. The CDR3 loop reads CASSLDVVYNEQFF. CDR3 DNA sequence: TGTGCCAGCAGCTTAGATGTGGTCTACAATGAGCAGTTCTTC. Full variable domain (missing parts from reference TRBV11-3 and TRBJ2-1): EAGVVQSPRYKIIEKKQPVAFWCNPISGHNTLYWYLQNLGQGPELLIRYENEEAVDDSQLPKDRFSAERLKGVDSTLKIQPAELGDSAVYLCASSLDVVYNEQFFGPGTRLTVL.

V and J are TRBV2 and TRBJ2-7, with 9 bases lining up with TRBD2. V shed 4 bases and J 6 bases; nucleotides not matched to a gene: 4. In germline, CDR1 is SNHLY, CDR2 FYNNEI. The CDR3 is 13 amino acids. For the CDR3, the DNA is TGTGCCAGCAGTGGAGGGACTAGCACCGAGCAGTACTTC. It codes for CASSGGTSTEQYF.

The genes are TRBV7-6 and TRBJ2-7; 9 nucleotides align to TRBD2. The CDR3 sequence is 14 residues long. Germline CDR1 and CDR2: SGHVS and FNYEAQ. The V segment lost 6 bases and the J segment 1 base; nucleotides outside the gene matches: 4. This chain's CDR3 is CASSASGESYEQYF. The CDR3 DNA reads as TGTGCCAGCAGTGCTAGCGGGGAATCCTACGAGCAGTACTTC. Supplemented by reference TRBV7-6 and TRBJ2-7, the full variable domain reads GAGVSQSPRYKVTKRGQDVALRCDPISGHVSLYWYRQALGQGPEFLTYFNYEAQQDKSGLPNDRFSAERPEGSISTLTIQRTEQRDSAMYRCASSASGESYEQYFGPGTRLTVT.

This chain joins TRBV29-1 and TRBJ2-7, with a weak D call TRBD1 (6 bases). CDR1 and CDR2 from the germline V gene are SQVTM and ANQGSEA. V lost 3 bases and J lost 6, with 15 bases in between. This CDR3 spans 13 amino acids. In DNA, the CDR3 is TGCAGCGTTGATACCATCAGGGGATCCGAGCAGTACTTC. This sequence encodes CSVDTIRGSEQYF.

J is TRBJ2-2 and V is TRBV7-2, with 12 nucleotides matching TRBD2. The CDR3 has 16 amino acids. With 4 bases clipped from V and 2 bases from J, the junction kept 2 bases outside the gene matches. The germline V gene encodes CDR1 SGHTA and CDR2 FQGNSA. In DNA form, the CDR3 reads TGTGCCAGCAGCTCGACTAGCGGGGGAAACACCGGGGAGCTGTTTTTT. Translating gives CASSSTSGGNTGELFF.

V gene TRBV13 combines with J gene TRBJ2-1; the D gene is possibly TRBD2 (5 bases). This CDR3 has 16 amino acids. From germline, CDR1 is PRHDT and CDR2 FYEKMQ (reference sequence). V lost 6 bases and J lost 0, with 15 bases in between. Here the CDR3 reads CASSPLGESSYNEQFF. In nucleotides, the CDR3 is TGTGCCAGCAGTCCTCTTGGGGAGAGCTCCTACAATGAGCAGTTCTTC.

The gene calls are TRBV11-1 and TRBJ2-5, with TRBD1 identical over 7 bases. The CDR3 sequence is 14 residues long. V lost 5 bases and J lost 3; bases outside the gene matches: 6. Germline V gives CDR1 SGHAT, CDR2 FQDESV (reference sequence). The CDR3 protein is CASSIDRVKETQYF. CDR3 DNA sequence: TGTGCCAGCAGCATTGACAGGGTAAAAGAGACCCAGTACTTC.

The rearrangement joins TRBV4-3 to TRBJ2-2; TRBD2 aligns across 11 bases. The CDR3 has 18 amino acids. J gave up 4 bases and V 0 bases, and 7 bases lay outside the gene matches. CDR1 and CDR2 from the germline V gene are LGHNA and YSLEER. The CDR3 DNA follows: TGCGCCAGCAGCCAAGAAACTAGCGGGAGAAGGGGCACCGGGGAGCTGTTTTTT. Translating gives CASSQETSGRRGTGELFF.

The chain links TRBV7-9 to TRBJ2-1; D tentatively reads TRBD1 or TRBD2 (5 bases each). The CDR3 is made up of 14 amino acids. The V end was cut by 3 bases, the J end by 7 bases, with 13 bases between. Germline CDR1 reads SEHNR; CDR2 reads FQNEAQ (reference sequence). This CDR3 is CASSFGGEGNEQFF. In DNA, the CDR3 is TGTGCCAGCAGCTTTGGGGGAGAGGGTAATGAGCAGTTCTTC.

The chain employs TRBV5-4 and TRBJ2-3; 12 bases fit TRBD2. CDR1 and CDR2 from the germline V gene are SGHNT and YYREEE (reference sequence). The trim removed 4 bases at V and 6 bases at J, leaving 9 bases unmatched. The CDR3 has 16 residues. CDR3 sequence reads: CASSTRTSGTSDTQYF. CDR3 in DNA: TGTGCCAGCAGCACCAGGACTAGCGGGACATCGGATACGCAGTATTTT.

The CDR3 loop is CASSLDYSGNTIYF. Written as DNA, the CDR3 is TGCGCCAGCAGCTTAGACTACTCTGGAAACACCATATATTTT. The chain combines TRBV5-1 with TRBJ1-3; D gene ambiguous. In germline, CDR1 is SGHRS, CDR2 YFSETQ. Deletions cut 2 bases from V and 0 bases from J, with 6 bases between. The CDR3 totals 14 residues.

The chain couples TRBV7-2 to TRBJ2-7, with 10 bases aligning to TRBD2. This CDR3 contains 17 residues. The germline V gene encodes CDR1 SGHTA and CDR2 FQGNSA. V gave up 5 bases and J gave up 4 bases; unmatched junction bases: 14. The DNA of the CDR3 is TGTGCCAGCAGCACCCGCTCCAACAGCGGGAGGGTTTACGAGCAGTACTTC. Encoded protein: CASSTRSNSGRVYEQYF.

The chain links TRBV5-1 to TRBJ2-5; D is ambiguous. Trimming cost V 0 bases and J 12 bases, with 15 bases left between them. The CDR3 consists of 13 residues. CDR1 is SGHRS, CDR2 YFSETQ, per germline. The CDR3 is CASSLVGYQREYF. The CDR3 DNA sequence: TGCGCCAGCAGCTTGGTGGGCTACCAAAGGGAGTACTTC.